This T cell receptor beta chain was captured in a study of early T cells in non-severe SARS-CoV-2 infection. As for the study in general: The chains were unpaired, and the sequenced material was bulk RNA from unsorted whole blood. General study points: VDJdb matching, biased toward anti-spike CD8 responses, missed private and CD4 specificities.

Attachment of unique molecular identifiers to individual cDNA molecules was performed. In TCRdb, the 5' RACE reads were re-called with MiXCR into one record per CDR3 protein. The sample has 50,000 to 60,000 distinct CDR3 sequences; about a tenth are singletons. On this clonotype: Antigen unknown.

The CDR3 runs to 12 residues. Deletions cut 2 bases from V and 6 bases from J, with 7 bases between. The germline V gene encodes CDR1 LGHNT and CDR2 FRNRAP. Sample: whole blood. This sequence was found in an adult who was a healthcare worker with PCR-confirmed SARS-CoV-2 infection or an uninfected control (not recorded which). The chain has TRBV12-5 and TRBJ2-5; unclear D gene. CDR3 in amino acids: CASGLSSKTQYF. In DNA, the CDR3 is TGTGCTAGTGGTTTGTCTTCAAAGACCCAGTACTTC. The variable domain in full, completed from reference TRBV12-5 and TRBJ2-5, reads DARVTQTPRHKVTEMGQEVTMRCQPILGHNTVFWYRQTMMQGLELLAYFRNRAPLDDSGMPKDRFSAEMPDATLATLKIQPSEPRDSAVYFCASGLSSKTQYFGPGTRLLVL.